The entry that follows covers one TCR beta chain sequence. This sample stems from a study of blood T cell repertoires in COVID-19. Study in general: T cells, B-cell-depleted T cells, or PBMCs supplied cDNA or gDNA.

In the authors' methods: Using reference gene primer amplification, nucleated cell counts were estimated. The table came from immunoSEQ multiplex PCR; TCRdb's copy has only in-frame clones and leaves some out. V, J and clone size are taken as reported in that table, and D and trimming were inferred from the DNA itself. The sample lists 310,000 or so clones, approximately 92% occurring once. Trimming took 6 bases from V and 0 from J; bases not matched to a gene: 5. The CDR3 totals 15 residues. Germline CDR1 SQVTM, CDR2 ANQGSEA. The rearrangement joins TRBV29-1 to TRBJ2-3, with TRBD1 matching 11 bases. The sample was PBMCs or T cells enriched from blood (not recorded which). The receptor was derived from a woman between 25 and 40 years old who had recovered from COVID-19. For the CDR3, the DNA is TGCAGCGTAGTTGGACAGGGGGCTAGCACAGATACGCAGTATTTT. It translates to CSVVGQGASTDTQYF.